The 2 T cell receptor beta chains below were found in one sample sequenced in a study of blood T cell repertoires in COVID-19. TCRdb's copy holds only in-frame clones and misses some; the assay was immunoSEQ multiplex PCR. This table has about 50,000 clones, 89% appearing once. Sequencing input: peripheral blood. All receptors derive from a human donor in a cohort sampled during active COVID-19.

This clone was observed a few times. The chain joins TRBV7-8 to TRBJ2-7, with a tentative D call TRBD2 (5 bases). The CDR3 spans 16 residues. CDR1 is SGHVS, CDR2 FQNEAQ, per germline. V lost 1 base and J lost 4, with 17 bases in between. The CDR3 here is CASSLVLSGTLYEQYF. CDR3 in DNA: TGTGCCAGCAGCTTAGTGTTATCGGGAACTTTGTACGAGCAGTACTTC.

The V gene is TRBV5-6, the J gene TRBJ1-5; D remains ambiguous. The V end was cut by 1 base, the J end by 0 bases, with 11 bases between. The CDR3 extends over 16 amino acids. The V gene's germline CDR1 is SGHDT and CDR2 YYEEEE. The CDR3 region is CASSLMPDDSNQPQHF. The CDR3 nucleotides are TGTGCCAGCAGCTTGATGCCAGATGATAGCAATCAGCCCCAGCATTTT.